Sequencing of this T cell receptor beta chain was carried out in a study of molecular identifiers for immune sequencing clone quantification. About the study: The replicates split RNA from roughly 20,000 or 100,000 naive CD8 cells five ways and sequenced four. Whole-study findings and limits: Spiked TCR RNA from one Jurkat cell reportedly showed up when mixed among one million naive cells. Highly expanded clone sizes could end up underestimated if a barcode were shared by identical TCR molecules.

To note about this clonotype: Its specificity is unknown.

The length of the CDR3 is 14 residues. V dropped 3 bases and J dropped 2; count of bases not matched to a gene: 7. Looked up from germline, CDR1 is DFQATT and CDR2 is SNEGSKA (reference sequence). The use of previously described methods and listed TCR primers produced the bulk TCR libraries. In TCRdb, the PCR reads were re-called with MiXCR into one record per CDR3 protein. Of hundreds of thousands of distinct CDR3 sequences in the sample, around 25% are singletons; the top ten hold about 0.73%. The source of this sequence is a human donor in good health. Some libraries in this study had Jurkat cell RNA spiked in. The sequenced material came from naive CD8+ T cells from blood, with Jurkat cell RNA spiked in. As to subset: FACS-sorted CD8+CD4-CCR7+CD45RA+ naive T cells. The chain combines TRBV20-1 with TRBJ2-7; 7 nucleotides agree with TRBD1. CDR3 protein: CSARGTAPTYEQYF. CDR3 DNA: TGCAGTGCTAGGGGGACAGCACCAACCTACGAGCAGTACTTC.